Reported below is one T cell receptor (beta chain). TCRdb re-called the RT-PCR reads with MiXCR, one entry per CDR3 protein. The data hold 800,000 to 1,000,000 distinct CDR3 sequences, with 21% observed a single time. Trimming left V 2 bases short and J 8 bases short, with 18 bases between. There are 15 residues in the CDR3. Germline assignment: CDR1 KGHSH and CDR2 LQKENI. The sample originates from a study of response to subunit inactivated influenza vaccine. This chain connects TRBV18 to TRBJ1-2; D is unclear. The clonotype was recovered from a man aged 45 to 65 who received an inactivated influenza vaccine. The sequenced sample was PBMCs from blood, obtained 5 days after vaccination. CDR3 amino acids: CASSPNIEGMGGYTF. The CDR3 DNA reads TGTGCCAGCTCACCAAATATAGAGGGAATGGGCGGCTACACCTTC.